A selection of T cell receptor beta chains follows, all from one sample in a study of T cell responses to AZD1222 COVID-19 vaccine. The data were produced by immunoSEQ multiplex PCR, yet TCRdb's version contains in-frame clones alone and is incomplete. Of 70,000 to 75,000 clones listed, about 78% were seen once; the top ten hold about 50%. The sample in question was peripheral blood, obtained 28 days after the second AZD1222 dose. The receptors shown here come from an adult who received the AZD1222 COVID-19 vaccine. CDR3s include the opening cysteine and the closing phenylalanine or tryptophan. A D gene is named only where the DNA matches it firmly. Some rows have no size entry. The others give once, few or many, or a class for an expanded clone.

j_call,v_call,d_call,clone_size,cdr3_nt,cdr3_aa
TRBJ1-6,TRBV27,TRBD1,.,TGTGCCAGCAGTCTCGGACAGGTCGTAGGAAGTTCACCCCTCCACTTT,CASSLGQVVGSSPLHF
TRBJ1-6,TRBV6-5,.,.,TGTGCCAGCAGTTACCTTCGGGATGGCGGTTCACCCCTCCACTTT,CASSYLRDGGSPLHF
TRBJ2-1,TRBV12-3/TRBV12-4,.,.,TGTGCCAGCAGTTTTCGGGGCAATGAGCAGTTCTTC,CASSFRGNEQFF
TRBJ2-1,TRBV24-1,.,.,TGTGCCACCAGTGATTTTCAGGGTGGTAGCTACAATGAGCAGTTCTTC,CATSDFQGGSYNEQFF
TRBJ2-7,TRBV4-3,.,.,TGCGCCAGCAGCCAAGGTCACCTAAACTACGAGCAGTACTTC,CASSQGHLNYEQYF
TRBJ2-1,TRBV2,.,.,TGTGCCAGCAGCCGGCAGGGACTGGACGGTGATGAGCAGTTCTTC,CASSRQGLDGDEQFF
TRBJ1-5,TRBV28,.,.,TGTGCCAGCAGTTTATGGCAGGGTCATCAGCCCCAGCATTTT,CASSLWQGHQPQHF
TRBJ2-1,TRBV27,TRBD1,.,TGTGCCAGCAGTTTAGGGGGGACAGGGGCGTACAATGAGCAGTTCTTC,CASSLGGTGAYNEQFF
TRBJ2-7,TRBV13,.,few,TGTGCCAGCAGCTTACGGCAGGTGAGCTCCTACGAGCAGTACTTC,CASSLRQVSSYEQYF
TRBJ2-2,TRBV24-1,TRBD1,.,TGTGCCACCAGTGCCCTGGACAGGGTCACCGGGGAGCTGTTTTTT,CATSALDRVTGELFF
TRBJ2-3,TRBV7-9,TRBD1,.,TGTGCCAGCAGTTCCCCGGACAGGGCTATAGATACGCAGTATTTT,CASSSPDRAIDTQYF
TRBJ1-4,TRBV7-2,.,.,TGTGCCAGCAGCTTAGACCTGGGGGTGGAAAAACTGTTTTTT,CASSLDLGVEKLFF
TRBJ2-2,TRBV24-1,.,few,TGTGCCACCAGTGATTCGTGGGGGGCCTCCACCAGGGAGCTGTTTTTT,CATSDSWGASTRELFF
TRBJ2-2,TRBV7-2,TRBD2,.,TGTGCCAGCAGCTTAGCGGGAGGGTACACCGGGGAGCTGTTTTTT,CASSLAGGYTGELFF
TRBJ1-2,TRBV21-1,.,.,TGTGCCAGCAGCACTACCAGAGGTGACTATGGCTACACCTTC,CASSTTRGDYGYTF
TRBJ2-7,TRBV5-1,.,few,TGCGCCAGCAGTTCACAAGGACAGTACTACGAGCAGTACTTC,CASSSQGQYYEQYF
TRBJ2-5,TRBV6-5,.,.,TGTGCCAGCAGTTACGGAGAGACCCAGTACTTC,CASSYGETQYF
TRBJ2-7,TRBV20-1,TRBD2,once,TGCAGTGCTAGTAGGAGCGGGGGGTCCTTCTACGAGCAGTACTTC,CSASRSGGSFYEQYF
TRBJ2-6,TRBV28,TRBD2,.,TGTGCCAGCAGGGAAATTGCTGGGAGGGTTGGCGGCGCCAACGTCCTGACTTTC,CASREIAGRVGGANVLTF
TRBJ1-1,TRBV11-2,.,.,TGTGCCAGCAGCAGACAGGTAACCCCTCTAGAAGCTTTCTTT,CASSRQVTPLEAFF
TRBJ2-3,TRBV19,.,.,TGTGCCAGTACCTTTCATCATACAGGGTTGAACACAGATACGCAGTATTTT,CASTFHHTGLNTDTQYF
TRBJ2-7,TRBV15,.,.,TGTGCCACCAGCAGAGAGGACTTAAACTCCTACGAGCAGTACTTC,CATSREDLNSYEQYF
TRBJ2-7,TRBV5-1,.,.,TGCGCCAGCAGCTTAGAGGGGACGTCCGAGCAGTACTTC,CASSLEGTSEQYF
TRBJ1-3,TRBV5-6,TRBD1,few,TGTGCCAGCAGGGGACAGCGGGGAAACACCATATATTTT,CASRGQRGNTIYF
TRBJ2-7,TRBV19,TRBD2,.,TGTGCCAGTAGTGCGACTAGCGGGATTTACGAGCAGTACTTC,CASSATSGIYEQYF
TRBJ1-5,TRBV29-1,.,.,TGCAGCGTTGCGACGGGAAATAGCAATCAGCCCCAGCATTTT,CSVATGNSNQPQHF
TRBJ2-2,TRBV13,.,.,TGTGCCAGCAGCTTAGGCAGGGGACACACCGGGGAGCTGTTTTTT,CASSLGRGHTGELFF
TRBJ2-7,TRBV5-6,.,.,TGTGCCAGCAGCTTGGGAGTGATGTCCTACGAGCAGTACTTC,CASSLGVMSYEQYF